Listed below are T cell receptor beta chains from one sample, sequenced in a study of ipilimumab plus nivolumab after autologous stem cell transplantation. This table comes from immunoSEQ multiplex PCR, and its TCRdb copy is limited to in-frame clones, with some not included. The sample consists of about 12,000 clones, around 70% of them appearing once. Sequenced material: PBMCs, taken in a trial of ipilimumab plus nivolumab as post-transplant consolidation. The source of these receptors is a male donor with diffuse large B-cell lymphoma. CDR3s include the opening cysteine and the closing phenylalanine or tryptophan. The D gene is left open where the match is weak. Size tells how often a clone was seen (once, few, many) or the class of an expanded clone, and some rows leave it out.

-	TRBV7-9	-	TRBJ1-2	CASSLAPTHGYGYTF	TGTGCCAGCAGCTTAGCCCCGACTCATGGCTATGGCTACACCTTC
-	TRBV7-8	few	TRBJ2-7	CASSLEKVEQYF	TGTGCCAGCAGCCTTGAAAAGGTCGAGCAGTACTTC
-	TRBV7-2	-	TRBJ2-3	CASSLHLDAGTQYF	TGTGCCAGCAGCCTTCACTTAGATGCGGGTACGCAGTATTTT
-	TRBV2	-	TRBJ2-7	CASRTQDYEQYF	TGTGCCAGCCGGACCCAGGACTACGAGCAGTACTTC
-	TRBV7-2	-	TRBJ1-3	CASSLHRDSTGNTIYF	TGTGCCAGCAGCTTACACAGGGATTCTACTGGAAACACCATATATTTT
-	TRBV6-1	-	TRBJ1-5	CASSEGINQPQHF	TGTGCCAGCAGTGAAGGGATCAATCAGCCCCAGCATTTT
-	TRBV25-1	few	TRBJ2-2	CASSEYGASATGELFF	TGTGCCAGCAGTGAATATGGGGCTAGCGCCACCGGGGAGCTGTTTTTT
TRBD1	TRBV27	many	TRBJ2-5	CASSLIYRQGALMGKTQYF	TGTGCCAGCAGTTTAATCTACCGGCAGGGGGCCCTCATGGGAAAGACCCAGTACTTC
TRBD1	TRBV5-5	-	TRBJ1-2	CASSLAQGAGGYTF	TGTGCCAGCAGCTTGGCCCAGGGGGCCGGTGGCTACACCTTC
TRBD2	TRBV4-1	-	TRBJ2-5	CASSQGQLLAGVETQYF	TGCGCCAGCAGCCAAGGCCAATTACTAGCGGGAGTAGAGACCCAGTACTTC
-	TRBV4-2	-	TRBJ2-7	CASSLQFEGPPNYEQYF	TGTGCCAGCAGCCTTCAGTTTGAGGGCCCCCCAAACTACGAGCAGTACTTC
TRBD2	TRBV6-5	-	TRBJ2-5	CASRLAGGPETQYF	TGTGCCAGCAGACTAGCGGGGGGGCCTGAGACCCAGTACTTC
-	TRBV7-9	few	TRBJ1-2	CASSLGGQGDGYTF	TGTGCCAGCAGCTTAGGGGGCCAAGGGGATGGCTACACCTTC
-	TRBV6-5	-	TRBJ1-4	CASSLYSRESGEKLFF	TGTGCCAGCAGTTTATACTCCCGGGAGTCCGGTGAAAAACTGTTTTTT
TRBD1	TRBV19	-	TRBJ2-5	CASSIPGGETQYF	TGTGCCAGTAGTATCCCAGGGGGCGAGACCCAGTACTTC
-	TRBV29-1	few	TRBJ1-1	CSLTMNTEAFF	TGCAGCCTTACAATGAACACTGAAGCTTTCTTT
-	TRBV9	-	TRBJ2-3	CASSERGDISSTDTQYF	TGTGCCAGCAGCGAGAGGGGAGACATATCTAGCACAGATACGCAGTATTTT
TRBD2	TRBV7-8	few	TRBJ2-2	CASSLWGGNTGELFF	TGTGCCAGCAGCCTTTGGGGGGGGAACACCGGGGAGCTGTTTTTT
TRBD1	TRBV6-6	few	TRBJ1-2	CASSYGDRGSGYTF	TGTGCCAGCAGTTACGGGGACAGGGGGAGCGGCTACACCTTC
-	TRBV29-1	-	TRBJ1-2	CSVQGTNYGYTF	TGCAGCGTCCAGGGAACTAACTATGGCTACACCTTC
-	TRBV7-2	few	TRBJ2-7	CASSFMSDGGYEQYF	TGTGCCAGCAGCTTCATGTCGGACGGTGGCTACGAGCAGTACTTC
TRBD1	TRBV5-1	medium-sized	TRBJ1-2	CASRPRTGGHGYTF	TGCGCCAGCAGACCCCGAACAGGGGGTCATGGCTACACCTTC
-	TRBV6-5	-	TRBJ2-5	CASSKRGIQETQYF	TGTGCCAGCAGCAAGAGGGGGATCCAAGAGACCCAGTACTTC
-	TRBV27	-	TRBJ1-2	CASSLDRHGYTF	TGTGCCAGCAGTTTGGACAGACATGGCTACACCTTC
-	TRBV30	few	TRBJ1-1	CAWQGVANTEAFF	TGTGCCTGGCAGGGTGTGGCGAACACTGAAGCTTTCTTT
-	TRBV5-1	-	TRBJ2-2	CASSYNQLGVDTGELFF	TGCGCCAGCAGCTACAATCAATTAGGGGTGGACACCGGGGAGCTGTTTTTT
-	TRBV5-1	-	TRBJ2-2	CASSSNRDFSTGELFF	TGCGCCAGCAGCTCCAACCGGGACTTCAGCACCGGGGAGCTGTTTTTT
-	TRBV9	medium-sized	TRBJ1-4	CASSVDGTPNEKLFF	TGTGCCAGCAGCGTAGACGGGACACCTAATGAAAAACTGTTTTTT
-	TRBV7-6	-	TRBJ2-7	CASSPPAAYEQYF	TGTGCCAGCAGCCCGCCAGCGGCCTACGAGCAGTACTTC
-	TRBV5-5	-	TRBJ2-2	CASSSGPSPGELFF	TGTGCCAGCAGCTCGGGACCGTCGCCCGGGGAGCTGTTTTTT
-	TRBV9	few	TRBJ2-3	CASSVAPGGWLGDTQYF	TGTGCCAGCAGCGTAGCCCCCGGCGGGTGGCTGGGCGATACGCAGTATTTT
TRBD1	TRBV5-1	-	TRBJ2-7	CASSNRTGGTYEQYF	TGCGCCAGCAGCAACCGCACAGGGGGTACCTACGAGCAGTACTTC
TRBD2	TRBV7-6	-	TRBJ2-6	CASSLGLAGGPGANVLTF	TGTGCCAGCAGCTTAGGACTAGCGGGGGGGCCTGGGGCCAACGTCCTGACTTTC
-	TRBV12-5	-	TRBJ2-7	CASGLGSGGFGEQYF	TGTGCTAGTGGTTTGGGCAGCGGAGGTTTTGGGGAGCAGTACTTC
-	TRBV5-1	-	TRBJ2-2	CASSLEGGVTAGELFF	TGCGCCAGCAGCTTGGAGGGGGGAGTGACGGCCGGGGAGCTGTTTTTT
-	TRBV6-1	-	TRBJ1-3	CASSGRGRGDSGSTIYF	TGTGCCAGCAGTGGCCGGGGCAGGGGTGACTCTGGAAGCACCATATATTTT
-	TRBV4-3	medium-sized	TRBJ2-7	CASSQDRTGPTYEQYF	TGCGCCAGCAGCCAAGATCGGACGGGACCGACCTACGAGCAGTACTTC